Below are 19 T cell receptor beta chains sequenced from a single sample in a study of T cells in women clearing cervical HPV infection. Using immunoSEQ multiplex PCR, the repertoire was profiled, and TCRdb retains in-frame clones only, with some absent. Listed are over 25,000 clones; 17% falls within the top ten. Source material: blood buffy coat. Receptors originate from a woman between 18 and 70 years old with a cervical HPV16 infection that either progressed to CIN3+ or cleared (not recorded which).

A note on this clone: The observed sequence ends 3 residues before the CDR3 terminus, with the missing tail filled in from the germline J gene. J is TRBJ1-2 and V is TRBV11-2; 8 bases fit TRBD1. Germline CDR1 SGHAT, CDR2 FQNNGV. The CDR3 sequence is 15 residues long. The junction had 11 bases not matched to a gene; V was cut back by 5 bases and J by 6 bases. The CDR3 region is CASSLPHPGGDGYTF. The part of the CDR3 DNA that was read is TGTGCCAGCAGCCTCCCCCACCCAGGGGGCGATGGC.

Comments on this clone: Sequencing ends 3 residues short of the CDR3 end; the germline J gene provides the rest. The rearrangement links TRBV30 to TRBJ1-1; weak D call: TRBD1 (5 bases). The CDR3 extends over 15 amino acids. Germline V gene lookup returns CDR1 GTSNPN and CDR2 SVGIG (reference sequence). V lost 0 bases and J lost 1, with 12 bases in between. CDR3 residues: CAWSVRQNRNTEAFF. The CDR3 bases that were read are TGTGCCTGGAGTGTTCGACAGAACCGGAACACTGAA.

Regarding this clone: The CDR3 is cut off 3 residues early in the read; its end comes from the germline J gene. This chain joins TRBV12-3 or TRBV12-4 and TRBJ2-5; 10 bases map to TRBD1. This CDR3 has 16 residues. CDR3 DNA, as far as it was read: TGTGCCAGCAGCTCCAGAGAGGGACAGGGGATAGATACC. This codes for CASSSREGQGIDT. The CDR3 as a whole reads CASSSREGQGIDTQYF.

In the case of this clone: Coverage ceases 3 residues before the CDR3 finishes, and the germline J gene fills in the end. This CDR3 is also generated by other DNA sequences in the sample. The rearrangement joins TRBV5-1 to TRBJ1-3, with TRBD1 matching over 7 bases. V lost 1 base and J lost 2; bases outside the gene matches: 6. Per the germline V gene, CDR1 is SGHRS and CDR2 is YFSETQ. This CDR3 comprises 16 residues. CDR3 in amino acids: CASSLTGVETGNTIYF. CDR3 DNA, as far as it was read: TGCGCCAGCAGCTTGACAGGGGTAGAGACTGGAAACACC. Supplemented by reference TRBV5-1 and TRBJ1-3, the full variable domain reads KAGVTQTPRYLIKTRGQQVTLSCSPISGHRSVSWYQQTPGQGLQFLFEYFSETQRNKGNFPGRFSGRQFSNSRSEMNVSTLELGDSALYLCASSLTGVETGNTIYFGEGSWLTVV.

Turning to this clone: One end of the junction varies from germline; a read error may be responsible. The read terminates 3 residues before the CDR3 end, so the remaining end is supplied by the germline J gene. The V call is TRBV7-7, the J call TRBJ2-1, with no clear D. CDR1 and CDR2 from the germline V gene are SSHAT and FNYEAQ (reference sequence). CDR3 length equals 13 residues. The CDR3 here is CASSVQINNEQFF. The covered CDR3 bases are TGTGCTAGCAGCGTCCAGATAAACAATGAG.

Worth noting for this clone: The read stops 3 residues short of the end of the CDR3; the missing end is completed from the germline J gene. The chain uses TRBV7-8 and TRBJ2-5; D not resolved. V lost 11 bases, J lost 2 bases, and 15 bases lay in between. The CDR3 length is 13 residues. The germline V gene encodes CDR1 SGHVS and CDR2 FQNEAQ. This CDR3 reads CAWARFEQETQYF. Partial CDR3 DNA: TGTGCCTGGGCACGTTTTGAACAAGAGACC.

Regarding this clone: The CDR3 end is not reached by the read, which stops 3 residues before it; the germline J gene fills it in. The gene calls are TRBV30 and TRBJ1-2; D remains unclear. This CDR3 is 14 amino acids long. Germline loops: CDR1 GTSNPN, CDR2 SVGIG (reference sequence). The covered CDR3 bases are TGTGCCTGGAGTTTCAGCGGACCCTCCTACGAC. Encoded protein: CAWSFSGPSYD. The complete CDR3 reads CAWSFSGPSYDYTF.

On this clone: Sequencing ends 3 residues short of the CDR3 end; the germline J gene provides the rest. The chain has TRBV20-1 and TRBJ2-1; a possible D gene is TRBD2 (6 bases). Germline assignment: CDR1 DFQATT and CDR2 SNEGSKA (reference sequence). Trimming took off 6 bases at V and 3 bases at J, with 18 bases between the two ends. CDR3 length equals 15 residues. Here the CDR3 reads CSAFLADHSYNEQFF. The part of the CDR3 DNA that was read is TGCAGTGCGTTCTTAGCGGACCATAGCTACAATGAG.

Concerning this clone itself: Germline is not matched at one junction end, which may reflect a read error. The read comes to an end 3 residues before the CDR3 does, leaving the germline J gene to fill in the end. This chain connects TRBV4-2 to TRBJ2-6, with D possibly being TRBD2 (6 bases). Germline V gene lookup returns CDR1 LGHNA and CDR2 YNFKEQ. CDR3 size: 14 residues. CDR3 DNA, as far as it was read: TGCGCCAGCGGGCGAGCTTCTGGGGCCAACGTC. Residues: CASGRASGANV. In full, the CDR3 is CASGRASGANVLTF.

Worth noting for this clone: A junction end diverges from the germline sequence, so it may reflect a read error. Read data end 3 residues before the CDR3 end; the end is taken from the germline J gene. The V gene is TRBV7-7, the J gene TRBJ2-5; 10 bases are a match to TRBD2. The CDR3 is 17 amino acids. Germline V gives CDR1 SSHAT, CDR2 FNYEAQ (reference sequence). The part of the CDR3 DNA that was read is TGTGCTAGCAGCTTAGGGTTTAGCGGGGGGCTGCAAGAGACC. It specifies CASSLGFSGGLQET. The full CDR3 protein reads CASSLGFSGGLQETQYF.

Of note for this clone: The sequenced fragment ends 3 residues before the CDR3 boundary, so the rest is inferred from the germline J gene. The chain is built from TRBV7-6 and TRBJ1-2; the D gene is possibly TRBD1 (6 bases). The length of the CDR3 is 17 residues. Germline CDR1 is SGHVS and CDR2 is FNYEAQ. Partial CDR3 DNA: TGTGCCAGCAGCCCCTTCGGAATAGCGGGACAATTCTACGAC. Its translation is CASSPFGIAGQFYD. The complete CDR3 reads CASSPFGIAGQFYDYTF.

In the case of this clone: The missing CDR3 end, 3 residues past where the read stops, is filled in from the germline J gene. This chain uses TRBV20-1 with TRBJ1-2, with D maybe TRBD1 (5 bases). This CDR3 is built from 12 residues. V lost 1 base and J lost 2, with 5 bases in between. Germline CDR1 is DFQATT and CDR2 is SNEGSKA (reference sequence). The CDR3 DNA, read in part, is TGCAGTGCTAGAGGACAGAACTATGGC. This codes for CSARGQNYG. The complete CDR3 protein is CSARGQNYGYTF.

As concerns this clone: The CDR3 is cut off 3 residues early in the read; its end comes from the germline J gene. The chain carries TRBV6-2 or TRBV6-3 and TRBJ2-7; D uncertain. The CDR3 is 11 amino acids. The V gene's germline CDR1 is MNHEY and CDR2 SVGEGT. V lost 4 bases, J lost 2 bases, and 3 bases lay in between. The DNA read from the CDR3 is TGTGCCAGCAGTTGGCCCTACGAG. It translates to CASSWPYE. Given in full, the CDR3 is CASSWPYEQYF.

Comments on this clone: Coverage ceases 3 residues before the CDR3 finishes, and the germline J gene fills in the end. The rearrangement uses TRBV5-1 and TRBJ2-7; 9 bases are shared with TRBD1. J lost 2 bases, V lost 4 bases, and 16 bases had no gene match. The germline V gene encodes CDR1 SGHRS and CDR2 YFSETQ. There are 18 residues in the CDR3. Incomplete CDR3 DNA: TGCGCCAGCAGCACGTTGCCCGGGACAGGGAAAATGGCCTACGAG. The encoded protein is CASSTLPGTGKMAYE. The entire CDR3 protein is CASSTLPGTGKMAYEQYF.

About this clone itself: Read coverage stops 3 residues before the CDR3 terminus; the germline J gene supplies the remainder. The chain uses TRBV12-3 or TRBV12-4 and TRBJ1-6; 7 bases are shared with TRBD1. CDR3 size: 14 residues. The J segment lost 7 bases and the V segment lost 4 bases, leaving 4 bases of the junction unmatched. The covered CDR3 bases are TGTGCCAGCAGTTGGGGACAGATGAATTCACCC. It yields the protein CASSWGQMNSP. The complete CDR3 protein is CASSWGQMNSPLHF.

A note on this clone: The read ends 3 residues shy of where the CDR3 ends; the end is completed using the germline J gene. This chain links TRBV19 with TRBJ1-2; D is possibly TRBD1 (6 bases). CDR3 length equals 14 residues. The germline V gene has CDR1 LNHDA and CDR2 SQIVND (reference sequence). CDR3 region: CASSLQGGGTDYTF. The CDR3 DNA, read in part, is TGTGCCAGTAGTTTACAGGGCGGGGGGACCGAC. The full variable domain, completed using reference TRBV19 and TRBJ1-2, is DGGITQSPKYLFRKEGQNVTLSCEQNLNHDAMYWYRQDPGQGLRLIYYSQIVNDFQKGDIAEGYSVSREKKESFPLTVTSAQKNPTAFYLCASSLQGGGTDYTFGSGTRLTVV.

The CDR3 protein is CASSSSITGELFF. Partial CDR3 DNA: TGCGCCAGCAGCTCCTCTATTACCGGGGAG. The chain recombines TRBV5-1 with TRBJ2-2; D is ambiguous. The missing CDR3 end, 3 residues past where the read stops, is filled in from the germline J gene. This CDR3 is built from 13 residues. The V gene lost 3 bases and the J gene lost 5 bases, with 8 bases spanning the gap. CDR1 SGHRS and CDR2 YFSETQ come from the germline V gene.

Partial CDR3 DNA: TGCAGTGCTTCGGGGGTTGAAGGGCAAGGCGAG. Translating gives CSASGVEGQGE. The full CDR3 reads CSASGVEGQGEQYF. V and J are TRBV20-1 and TRBJ2-7, with a tentative D call TRBD2 (6 bases). The read ends 3 residues shy of where the CDR3 ends; the end is completed using the germline J gene. Germline CDR1 and CDR2: DFQATT and SNEGSKA (reference sequence). Trimming removed 5 bases from V and 6 bases from J, with 20 bases in between. CDR3 length: 14 amino acids.

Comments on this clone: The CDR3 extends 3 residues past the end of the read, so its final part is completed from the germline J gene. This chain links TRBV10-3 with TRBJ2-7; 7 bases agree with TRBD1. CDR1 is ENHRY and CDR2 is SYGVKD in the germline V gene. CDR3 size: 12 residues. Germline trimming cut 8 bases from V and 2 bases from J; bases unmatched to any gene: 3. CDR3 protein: CAIRDSTYEQYF. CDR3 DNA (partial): TGTGCCATCCGGGACAGTACCTACGAG.